The present TCR beta chain was sequenced within a study of cytomegalovirus exposure and HLA in healthy donors (dated by TCRdb to about 2017). With respect to the entire study: An earlier analysis of roughly 630 of the donors reported 276 Gb of sequence data and roughly 110 million unique TCR beta sequences from roughly 200 million T cells. Around 320 gigabases of sequencing data and approximately 85 million unique TCR sequences were included in an early release covering about 700 HLA-typed donors. The study used immunosequencing to profile the T cell repertoires of 670 or so subjects and linked those repertoires to cytomegalovirus serostatus. Among around 400 genotyped donors of the cohort, an average of around 220,000 unique TCR beta nucleotide sequences was sequenced per donor, of which roughly 17% were non-productive. All discovery cohort repertoires had been generated using a single sequencing platform. A later analysis re-examined previously published TCR beta repertoires from hundreds of donors and added high-resolution HLA genotyping to investigate patterns of TCR occurrence. In addition to the first cohort of roughly 670 subjects, a separate validation cohort of under 150 different subjects was used. To predict cytomegalovirus infection status, the study combined high-throughput TCR immunosequencing, statistical association of individual TCRs with disease status, and machine learning. The later analysis used no new phenotypic data to find candidate immune exposures, relying instead on TCR beta sequences and their occurrence across donors. Several DR-DQ haplotypes were treated as single units for association and clustering because of strong linkage in the cohort. Genome-wide SNP genotypes for about 65% of the 666 donors were used in a later genetic analysis, which treated that subset as a discovery cohort. Class I and class II HLA loci were covered by the typing at four-digit resolution. The study was designed to test whether signatures of past pathogen exposure could be identified by cataloging public T cell receptors. Donor age, sex, ethnicity and CMV serostatus were compiled together with the repertoire data. Typing coverage differed by locus: A, B, C, DRB1 and DQB1 were typed in roughly 620-630 donors, DQA1 in 522, DPA1 in 606, and DPB1 in around 490. Among the roughly 400 genotyped donors, under 90% belonged to the genetic ancestry cluster associated with self-reported Caucasian donors. An earlier analysis of nearly 600 of the donors applied high-throughput TCR beta sequencing to assess whether each TCR beta V gene segment acted as functional or pseudogenic.

Points the paper makes about the study in general: Because some donors lacked HLA typing at each locus, the association tests relied only on the typed subset. Assigning TCR associations to individual alleles was difficult when HLA alleles, especially DR and DQ, strongly co-occurred. The cohort was sequenced for TCR beta chains only, and without alpha or paired-chain data the features that could be detected were limited. According to a later analysis, TCR association rates differed among HLA loci, with DRB1 alleles showing the most associated TCRs and HLA-C alleles showing the fewest. A later genetic analysis reported fewer N-insertions in productive TCRs among donors in an Asian-associated ancestry cluster than the roughly 700-donor mean. A further reported finding was that TCR beta sequences accurately predicted the HLA-A and HLA-B alleles for most subjects in the first cohort. Most TCR sequences were seen in very few donors, while some public TCRs were found in many individuals. Several of the top co-occurrence clusters appeared to be linked to parvovirus B19, influenza, CMV and Epstein-Barr virus, according to a later analysis. The earlier analysis of some 540 of the donors excluded 15 to 20 rarely observed V segments, including chromosome 9 orphons, because counts were too low. A total of 150 to 200 TCR beta chains were listed by the study as associated with cytomegalovirus. Specific HLA alleles were associated with 15,000 to 20,000 TCR beta sequences at a false discovery rate of 0.05 in a later analysis. The sequencing pipeline was judged likely to have produced a cluster of highly shared sequence variants as a technical artifact. Linkage disequilibrium might explain the correlated functional status among segregating V segments, but an unknown experimental factor could not be excluded. It was suggested by the authors that the approach could potentially be generalized to other disease states and immunological phenotypes. The presence/absence analyses assumed that sequencing depth was roughly uniform across donors, and that assumption may not be true. The classifier was reported to diagnose cytomegalovirus status with high specificity and sensitivity in both the original and validation cohorts. In a later analysis, HLA-associated TCR beta chains were found to be more clonally expanded and to have lower generation probabilities than equally common non-associated chains. An earlier analysis of around 540 of the donors showed that most TCR beta V segments appeared in productive rearrangements either about 87% or about 30% of the time, which broadly matched IMGT annotations. A later genetic analysis associated a missense DCLRE1C variant with V-gene and J-gene trimming of TCR beta chains, and an independent cohort replicated the association. Three of the identified cytomegalovirus-associated TCR beta chains were confirmed in vitro to be specific for cytomegalovirus antigens. CMV serostatus was the only immune exposure information available for the cohort. According to a later analysis, most CMV-associated TCR beta chains appeared to be HLA-restricted, and the HLA associations seemed to be driven largely by CMV exposure.

The cohort was made up of roughly 670 healthy bone marrow donors. All cohort members were sampled while nominally healthy, although unrecorded immune exposures were likely present. The donor was CMV seropositive and belonged to the group of 250 to 300 seropositive cohort members. Each donor provided a peripheral blood sample, and peripheral blood mononuclear cells were used for TCR beta sequencing. The Qiagen DNeasy Blood Extraction Kit was used to extract genomic DNA from the blood cell samples. Library generation was performed with the immunoSEQ multiplex PCR assay. For the multiplex PCR, a mixture combining 60 forward primers for TCR Vbeta segments and 13 reverse primers for TCR Jbeta segments was used. Amplification of the CDR3 region of rearranged TCR beta genes was performed with a multiplex PCR assay on genomic DNA. Amplified TCR beta libraries were sequenced as 87-base-pair reads on the Illumina HiSeq System. In the source study's methods: A later analysis tallied 70 million to 100 million unique TCR beta chains across the 640 or so repertoires, and roughly 11 million of those chains were shared by two or more donors. Raw reads were error-corrected and collapsed into unique sequences by a nearest-neighbor algorithm in which closely related sequences were merged to remove PCR and sequencing errors. V, D and J gene segments were assigned by aligning CDR3 sequences to IMGT reference sequences. Each retained sequence needed at least a six-nucleotide match to both a V gene segment and a J gene segment. A rearrangement counted as productive if the CDR3 had no stop codons and remained in frame with V and J, and every other rearrangement counted as non-productive. Following IMGT convention, CDR3 was defined as the stretch from the second conserved V-encoded cysteine to the conserved J-encoded phenylalanine. Sequences without an unambiguous match to a single V gene segment were excluded from the earlier analysis of approximately 560 of the donors. In an earlier analysis of 587 of the donors, V segments were called functional above 56.7% productive rearrangements and were called segregating when the between-donor standard deviation exceeded 5%. A statistical classification framework was built to diagnose cytomegalovirus status from the catalog of TCR beta chain sequences. V and J gene assignment, in a later analysis, came from comparing TCR nucleotide sequences with IMGT/GENE-DB human TR gene sequences. Using the TCRdist pipeline, a later analysis assigned CDR3 sequences along with most-parsimonious VDJ recombination scenarios. In a later analysis, each TCR beta chain was defined by its CDR3 amino acid sequence together with its V-gene family, and reads lacking a unique V-gene family were excluded. As a way to deal with suspected cross-contamination and a sequencing artifact, a later analysis dropped under 600 nucleotide sequences that were highly shared and had low generation probability. In a later analysis, a clonal expansion index was calculated for each public chain from normalized within-repertoire ranks of inferred template counts. In a later analysis, generation probabilities were computed with a VDJ recombination model fitted to out-of-frame rearrangements, and the resulting probabilities were checked against IGoR. In a later analysis, TCR-TCR, TCR-HLA and TCR-CMV co-occurrence was scored with hypergeometric tests, and a repertoire-size bias correction was applied to TCR pairs. To estimate false discovery rates, a later analysis permuted the HLA or CMV assignments 20 times. In a later analysis, co-occurring TCRs were grouped with DBSCAN, and TCRdist sequence similarity was added when clustering was performed within HLA-allele-positive subsets. Repertoires with fewer than 30,000 or more than 120,000 public chains were left out of co-occurrence clustering, as were a handful of repertoires with anomalous nucleotide sharing. TCRdb's version of the immuneACCESS table is confined to in-frame rearrangements and falls short of the full clone set. An unresolved V gene accounts for under half of the shortfall where checked; the remainder is of unknown origin. V, J and clone size reflect that table, while D and trimming were determined from the DNA. The sample has about 91,000 clones on record, just under 80% of them singletons. 4% to 5.5% of the sample belongs to the ten largest clones.

Regarding this clone: Its antigen target is currently unknown. It has no much larger one-base neighbor in the sample; base qualities were not kept.

This receptor was identified in a male donor in good health and CMV-seropositive. Sequencing was performed on PBMCs.

This receptor carries the CDR3 CASRLANLPHGETTSTDTQYF. The DNA sequence is as follows: TGTGCAAGTCGCTTAGCGAACCTCCCCCATGGGGAGACGACTAGCACAGATACGCAGTATTTT. Here the chain combines TRBV12-2 and TRBJ2-3; whether TRBD2, the table's D call, matches the DNA was not checked. TRBV12-2 is termed a pseudogene. From the cysteine through the phenylalanine, the CDR3 covers 21 amino acids. The CDR3 DNA has 63 bases and is translated from base 1.